These 31 T cell receptor beta chains were all obtained from the same sample, sequenced in a study of metastatic and nonmetastatic thyroid tumors. TCRdb called clones again from the PCR reads with MiXCR. Of around 30,000 clones listed, around 20% were seen once; the top ten hold 8%. No patient received treatment before thyroid surgery. Input material: blood. These receptors were taken from a female donor with papillary thyroid cancer or a benign thyroid nodule (not recorded which). Some clones in this sample may be carry-over from other donors' samples.

This clone was detected many times. The chain employs TRBV5-1 and TRBJ2-1, with D hard to call. The length of the CDR3 is 14 residues. The ends were cut back, 4 bases at V and 0 bases at J, with 8 bases in the middle. Per the germline V gene, CDR1 is SGHRS and CDR2 is YFSETQ. As DNA, the CDR3 is TGCGCCAGCAGCCCCGACGGCTCCTACAATGAGCAGTTCTTC. This gives the protein CASSPDGSYNEQFF. Using reference TRBV5-1 and TRBJ2-1 for the parts outside the CDR3, the full variable domain is KAGVTQTPRYLIKTRGQQVTLSCSPISGHRSVSWYQQTPGQGLQFLFEYFSETQRNKGNFPGRFSGRQFSNSRSEMNVSTLELGDSALYLCASSPDGSYNEQFFGPGTRLTVL.

At least ten counts were recorded for this clone. A clone one base away is much larger, so this may be a read error. The same CDR3 is also encoded by other DNA sequences in this sample. The chain couples TRBV9 to TRBJ1-6; D may be TRBD1 (5 bases). The germline V gene has CDR1 SGDLS and CDR2 YYNGEE. The CDR3 length is 13 residues. The CDR3: CASSETANSPLHF. In nucleotides, the CDR3 is TGTGCTAGCAGCGAGACAGCAAATTCACCCCTCCACTTT.

Notes on this clone: The junction shows a germline mismatch at one end, possibly a read error. CDR3 region: CASTSGGHSTGEMIF. The DNA of the CDR3 is TGTGCCAGCACTTCAGGGGGTCATAGCACCGGGGAGATGATTTTT. This sequence joins TRBV28 and TRBJ2-2; 7 positions match TRBD1. This CDR3 region has 15 residues. Germline CDR1 is MDHEN and CDR2 is SYDVKM.

This clone was detected only a few times. CDR3 sequence reads: CASRPQGNQPQHF. The CDR3 DNA sequence: TGTGCCAGCAGACCCCAGGGAAATCAGCCCCAGCATTTT. This chain links TRBV2 with TRBJ1-5, with TRBD1 as a possible D gene (5 bases). The CDR3 sequence is 13 residues long. V was shortened by 6 bases and J by 4 bases, with 10 bases between the two germline ends. Germline CDR1 reads SNHLY; CDR2 reads FYNNEI.

The J gene is TRBJ2-2, the V gene TRBV12-3 or TRBV12-4, with D tentatively TRBD2 (6 bases). The CDR3 loop spans 16 amino acids. Trimming removed 6 bases at V and 5 bases at J, with 19 bases between. CDR3 in amino acids: CASSRSRSGGTGELFF. Written as DNA, the CDR3 is TGTGCCAGCAGCCGATCCAGGAGTGGGGGGACCGGGGAGCTGTTTTTT.

This clone was recorded once. This chain links TRBV5-5 with TRBJ1-6, with TRBD1 matching over 7 bases. V trimming: 1 base; J trimming: 18 bases; junction bases outside the gene matches: 16. Looked up from germline, CDR1 is SGHKS and CDR2 is YYEKEE (reference sequence). There are 15 residues in the CDR3. CDR3 in amino acids: CASSLSTGNNSPTHF. DNA of the CDR3: TGTGCCAGCAGCTTGTCGACAGGGAATAATTCACCAACCCACTTT.

This clone was seen many times. Other DNA sequences in this specimen translate into the identical CDR3. The chain couples TRBV5-1 to TRBJ1-1, with D perhaps matching TRBD1 (5 bases). Germline loops: CDR1 SGHRS, CDR2 YFSETQ. The CDR3 consists of 14 residues. V was shortened by 0 bases and J by 3 bases, with 9 bases between the two germline ends. The CDR3 reads CASSLAGGYTEAFF. As DNA, the CDR3 is TGCGCCAGCAGCTTGGCGGGGGGTTACACTGAAGCTTTCTTT.

The chain carries TRBV20-1 and TRBJ2-7, with D possibly matching TRBD2 (6 bases). Per the germline V gene, CDR1 is DFQATT and CDR2 is SNEGSKA (reference sequence). This CDR3 comprises 14 residues. V lost 1 base, J lost 4 bases, and 14 bases lay in between. In DNA form, the CDR3 reads TGCAGTGCTAGAGTAAACTATGGGACTTACGAGCAGTACTTC. Its protein product is CSARVNYGTYEQYF.

At least ten counts were recorded for this clone. V is TRBV19 and J is TRBJ2-1, with 8 bases aligning to TRBD1. The CDR3 sequence is 16 residues long. Germline-derived CDR1 and CDR2 are LNHDA and SQIVND (reference sequence). With V trimmed by 6 bases and J by 5 bases, 12 bases remained unmatched. The CDR3 is CASSPPRGRLDNEQFF. The CDR3 bases are TGTGCCAGTAGCCCTCCCAGGGGGCGCTTGGACAATGAGCAGTTCTTC.

Turning to this clone: This may come from a read error, since a much larger clone is one base off. V usage is TRBV18 and J usage is TRBJ1-1, with 8 bases that match TRBD1. After removal of 3 bases from V and 0 bases from J, the junction contained 6 bases not matched to a gene. This CDR3 region has 16 residues. Germline values: CDR1 KGHSH, CDR2 LQKENI. In DNA form, the CDR3 reads TGTGCCAGCTCACCTCCAAGGACAGGGCTGAACACTGAAGCTTTCTTT. This encodes CASSPPRTGLNTEAFF.

This clone is labeled as medium-sized (0.01 to 0.1%). The chain carries TRBV24-1 and TRBJ2-5, with D uncertain. Trimming pared 5 bases from V and 1 base from J, leaving 7 bases between. This CDR3 is built from 13 residues. Germline CDR1 and CDR2: KGHDR and SFDVKD. CDR3 protein: CATSVGSQETQYF. The CDR3 nucleotides read TGTGCCACCAGTGTGGGCAGCCAAGAGACCCAGTACTTC.

The chain joins TRBV20-1 to TRBJ1-5; TRBD1 matches at 7 bases. This CDR3 contains 15 residues. CDR1 is DFQATT and CDR2 is SNEGSKA in the germline V gene (reference sequence). V lost 0 bases to trimming and J lost 4 bases; unmatched junction nucleotides: 6. CDR3 protein: CSARDHRGGNQPQHF. As DNA, the CDR3 is TGCAGTGCTAGAGATCACAGGGGCGGGAATCAGCCCCAGCATTTT.

In this sample, this clone turned up many times. The chain carries TRBV3-1 and TRBJ1-2, with no clear D. Germline values: CDR1 LGHDT, CDR2 YNNKEL (reference sequence). V was pared by 3 bases and J by 6 bases, with 11 bases between. There are 13 residues in the CDR3. CDR3 region: CASSHEGGNGYTF. The CDR3 DNA reads as TGTGCCAGCAGCCATGAGGGAGGTAATGGCTACACCTTC.

This clone has ten or more counts. V and J are TRBV7-9 and TRBJ1-5; 8 bases line up with TRBD1. Germline V lookup: CDR1 SEHNR, CDR2 FQNEAQ (reference sequence). The CDR3 consists of 15 residues. J gave up 4 bases and V 5 bases, and 7 bases lay outside the gene matches. The CDR3 DNA sequence: TGTGCCAGCAGCGACTCAGGGGGCGAAAATCAGCCCCAGCATTTT. Translation: CASSDSGGENQPQHF.

This chain connects TRBV19 to TRBJ1-3; D gene uncertain. Germline lookup yields CDR1 LNHDA and CDR2 SQIVND (reference sequence). This CDR3 has 15 residues. The ends were cut back, 1 base at V and 4 bases at J, with 11 bases in the middle. In DNA, the CDR3 is TGTGCCAGTAGTATAGGCCCGGCGGGAGGAAACACCATATATTTT. Protein sequence: CASSIGPAGGNTIYF.

This clone is classed as medium-sized (0.01 to 0.1%). The chain uses TRBV5-1 and TRBJ2-2; 9 bases match TRBD2. V lost 4 bases to trimming and J lost 3 bases; unmatched junction nucleotides: 4. This CDR3 spans 15 amino acids. Germline CDR1 and CDR2: SGHRS and YFSETQ. The DNA of the CDR3 is TGCGCCAGCAGCCTTTTAGCGGGAGACACCGGGGAGCTGTTTTTT. It codes for CASSLLAGDTGELFF. Filled out from reference TRBV5-1 and TRBJ2-2, the complete variable domain reads KAGVTQTPRYLIKTRGQQVTLSCSPISGHRSVSWYQQTPGQGLQFLFEYFSETQRNKGNFPGRFSGRQFSNSRSEMNVSTLELGDSALYLCASSLLAGDTGELFFGEGSRLTVL.

This clone was seen only a few times. A much larger clone differs from this one at a single base, so this may be a read error. Other DNA sequences in the same sample also yield this CDR3. The V and J genes are TRBV5-5 and TRBJ1-2, with D perhaps TRBD1 (6 bases). The CDR3 length is 14 residues. CDR1 is SGHKS and CDR2 is YYEKEE in the germline V gene (reference sequence). The CDR3 region has the DNA TGCGCCAGCAGCCCGTGGACAGCAAACTATGGCTACACATTC. Translated: CASSPWTANYGYTF.

As to this clone: Mismatch with germline at one junction end may stem from a read error. This chain links TRBV4-1 with TRBJ1-3; TRBD1 might be the D (5 bases). Germline V gives CDR1 MGHRA, CDR2 YSYEKL. CDR3 size: 16 residues. The CDR3 region has the DNA TGCGCCAGCAGCCAAGGTGGGGCCGCGTCCGGAAACACATTATCTTTT. Protein sequence: CASSQGGAASGNTLSF.

This chain links TRBV20-1 with TRBJ2-7; TRBD1 aligns across 9 bases. After removal of 2 bases from V and 6 bases from J, the junction contained 8 bases not matched to a gene. The germline gives CDR1 DFQATT, CDR2 SNEGSKA (reference sequence). CDR3 size: 14 residues. The chain's CDR3 is CSARQGDRESEQYF. CDR3 coding DNA: TGCAGTGCTAGACAGGGGGACAGGGAAAGCGAGCAGTACTTC.

Only a few counts were recorded for this clone. The chain is built from TRBV10-3 and TRBJ2-1, with TRBD2 matching 8 bases. The CDR3 covers 14 residues. Unmatched junction bases numbered 9, after V lost 6 bases and J lost 8 bases. Germline lookup yields CDR1 ENHRY and CDR2 SYGVKD. Written as DNA, the CDR3 is TGTGCCATCAGCCTCCGGGGCGGGGGGTATGAGCAGTTCTTC. This encodes CAISLRGGGYEQFF.

This clone was counted at least ten times. The genes are TRBV9 and TRBJ2-1, with 7 nucleotides matching TRBD1. J was trimmed by 0 bases and V by 4 bases; bases with no gene match: 7. The germline gives CDR1 SGDLS, CDR2 YYNGEE. The CDR3 spans 16 residues. The CDR3 region is CASSLFDRDSYNEQFF. The CDR3 DNA follows: TGTGCCAGCAGCTTATTCGACAGGGACTCCTACAATGAGCAGTTCTTC.

The rearrangement joins TRBV7-8 to TRBJ2-7, with D unclear. The V end was cut by 2 bases, the J end by 6 bases, with 20 bases between. The CDR3 runs 16 residues. Germline CDR1 reads SGHVS; CDR2 reads FQNEAQ. CDR3 nucleotides: TGTGCCAGCAGCTTAACCCCACCGTTAGTCCATTCCGAGCAGTACTTC. This gives the protein CASSLTPPLVHSEQYF.

J is TRBJ2-2 and V is TRBV25-1; D is unresolved. The CDR3 consists of 13 residues. Trimming shortened V by 4 bases and J by 5 bases, and 8 bases separated the two germline ends. Germline V CDR1 and CDR2: MGHDK, SYGVNS. This chain's CDR3 is CASSGTLTGELFF. CDR3 nucleotides: TGTGCCAGCAGTGGAACTTTAACCGGGGAGCTGTTTTTT.

Written as DNA, the CDR3 is TGTGCCAGCAGCGCAACCGGTGGCGGGAGATGGACGGAGACCCAGTACTTC. This codes for CASSATGGGRWTETQYF. V is TRBV9 and J is TRBJ2-5; 7 positions agree with TRBD2. The CDR3 consists of 17 residues. The V and J ends lost 3 bases and 5 bases, in that order; junction bases with no gene match: 16. Germline V gene sequence: CDR1 SGDLS, CDR2 YYNGEE.

This clone has ten or more counts. The CDR3 nucleotides are TGTGCCAGCAGTGAAAGGCAGGATAATTCACCCCTCCACTTT. The encoded protein is CASSERQDNSPLHF. This rearrangement joins TRBV2 to TRBJ1-6; D call uncertain. This CDR3 has 14 residues. CDR1 and CDR2 from the germline V gene are SNHLY and FYNNEI. Trimming shortened V by 2 bases and J by 5 bases, and 7 bases separated the two germline ends. The variable domain in full, with the rest retrieved from reference TRBV2 and TRBJ1-6, is EPEVTQTPSHQVTQMGQEVILRCVPISNHLYFYWYRQILGQKVEFLVSFYNNEISEKSEIFDDQFSVERPDGSNFTLKIRSTKLEDSAMYFCASSERQDNSPLHFGNGTRLTVT.

This clone was observed at least ten times. V gene TRBV27 combines with J gene TRBJ2-5; D is undetermined. The CDR3 sequence is 15 residues long. V dropped 0 bases and J dropped 6 bases, with 14 bases sitting between them. Germline V gene sequence: CDR1 MNHEY, CDR2 SMNVEV (reference sequence). CDR3 region: CASSLSFWVPQTQYF. For the CDR3, the DNA is TGTGCCAGCAGTTTATCGTTCTGGGTCCCCCAGACCCAGTACTTC.

A few counts support this clone. The V gene is TRBV20-1, the J gene TRBJ1-2; a weak D match, TRBD1 (6 bases). The CDR3 spans 14 residues. V was pared by 3 bases and J by 9 bases, with 20 bases between. Germline V lookup: CDR1 DFQATT, CDR2 SNEGSKA (reference sequence). CDR3 loop: CSASSPGARGSYTF. In nucleotides, the CDR3 is TGCAGTGCTAGTTCCCCAGGGGCCCGAGGGAGCTACACCTTC.

This rearrangement joins TRBV7-2 to TRBJ1-2, with D tentatively TRBD1 (5 bases). Germline loops: CDR1 SGHTA, CDR2 FQGNSA. V dropped 1 base and J dropped 1 base, with 7 bases sitting between them. The CDR3 totals 14 residues. The chain's CDR3 is CASSLGQGNYGYTF. The CDR3 DNA follows: TGTGCCAGCAGCTTAGGGCAGGGTAACTATGGCTACACCTTC. Supplemented by reference TRBV7-2 and TRBJ1-2, the full variable domain reads GAGVSQSPSNKVTEKGKDVELRCDPISGHTALYWYRQSLGQGLEFLIYFQGNSAPDKSGLPSDRFSAERTGGSVSTLTIQRTQQEDSAVYLCASSLGQGNYGYTFGSGTRLTVV.

This clone was observed a few times. The chain is built from TRBV19 and TRBJ1-1; weak D call: TRBD1 (6 bases). Germline-derived CDR1 and CDR2 are LNHDA and SQIVND (reference sequence). Trimming removed 3 bases from V and 6 bases from J, with 11 bases in between. This CDR3 spans 13 amino acids. CDR3 region: CASSITGKAEAFF. The CDR3 coding sequence is TGTGCCAGTAGTATTACAGGGAAGGCTGAAGCTTTCTTT. Complete variable domain (other parts from reference TRBV19 and TRBJ1-1): DGGITQSPKYLFRKEGQNVTLSCEQNLNHDAMYWYRQDPGQGLRLIYYSQIVNDFQKGDIAEGYSVSREKKESFPLTVTSAQKNPTAFYLCASSITGKAEAFFGQGTRLTVV.

The rearrangement uses TRBV12-3 or TRBV12-4 and TRBJ1-2; D gene uncertain. The CDR3 loop spans 12 amino acids. V shed 4 bases and J shed 5 bases, with 8 bases lying between them. As DNA, the CDR3 is TGTGCCAGCAGTTCGGGTCCTTATGGCTACACCTTC. Protein product: CASSSGPYGYTF.

This clone occurred a few times. The J gene is TRBJ1-5, the V gene TRBV10-3, with D possibly TRBD1 on 6 matching bases. The germline V gene encodes CDR1 ENHRY and CDR2 SYGVKD. This CDR3 comprises 14 residues. V gave up 4 bases and J gave up 3 bases, with 10 bases separating them. The CDR3 region has the DNA TGTGCCATCAGTGCAGGGGTTGACAATCAGCCCCAGCATTTT. This sequence encodes CAISAGVDNQPQHF.